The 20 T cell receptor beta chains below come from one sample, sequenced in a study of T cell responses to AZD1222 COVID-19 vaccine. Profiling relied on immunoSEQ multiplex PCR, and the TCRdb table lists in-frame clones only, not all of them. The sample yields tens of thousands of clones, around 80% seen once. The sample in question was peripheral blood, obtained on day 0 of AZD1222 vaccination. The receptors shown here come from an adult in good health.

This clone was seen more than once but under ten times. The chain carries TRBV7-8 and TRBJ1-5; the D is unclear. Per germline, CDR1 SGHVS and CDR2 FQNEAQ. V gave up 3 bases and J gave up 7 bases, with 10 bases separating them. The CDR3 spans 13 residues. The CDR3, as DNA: TGTGCCAGCAGCTTCGATCTAGGGCAGCCCCAGCATTTT. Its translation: CASSFDLGQPQHF. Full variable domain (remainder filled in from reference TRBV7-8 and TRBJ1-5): GAGVSQSPRYKVAKRGQDVALRCDPISGHVSLFWYQQALGQGPEFLTYFQNEAQLDKSGLPSDRFFAERPEGSVSTLKIQRTQQEDSAVYLCASSFDLGQPQHFGDGTRLSIL.

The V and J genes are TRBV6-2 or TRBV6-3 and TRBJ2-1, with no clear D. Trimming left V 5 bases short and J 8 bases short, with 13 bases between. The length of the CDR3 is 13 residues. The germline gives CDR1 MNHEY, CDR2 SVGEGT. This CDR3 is CASSTVRGDEQFF. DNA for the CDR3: TGTGCCAGCAGTACCGTCAGAGGCGATGAGCAGTTCTTC.

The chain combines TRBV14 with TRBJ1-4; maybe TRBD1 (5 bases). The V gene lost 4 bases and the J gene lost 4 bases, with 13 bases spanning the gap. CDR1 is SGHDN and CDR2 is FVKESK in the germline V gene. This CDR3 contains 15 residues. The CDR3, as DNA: TGTGCCAGCAGCCGGGGGAGCTTCAGTAATGAAAAACTGTTTTTT. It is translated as CASSRGSFSNEKLFF.

The CDR3 sequence is CASSSQAGQETQYF. CDR3 coding DNA: TGCGCCAGCAGCTCCCAGGCCGGACAAGAGACCCAGTACTTC. J is TRBJ2-5 and V is TRBV5-1; unclear D gene. V gave up 3 bases and J gave up 2 bases, with 11 bases separating them. There are 14 residues in the CDR3. CDR1 and CDR2 (germline): SGHRS, YFSETQ.

The CDR3 nucleotides are TGTGCCAGCAGCAAGGACAGGGCATCTGGAAACACCATATATTTT. The encoded protein is CASSKDRASGNTIYF. The chain has TRBV5-4 and TRBJ1-3, with TRBD1 matching over 8 bases. V lost 4 bases, J lost 1 base, and 4 bases stayed unmatched. The CDR3 is 15 amino acids. Germline V lookup: CDR1 SGHNT, CDR2 YYREEE (reference sequence).

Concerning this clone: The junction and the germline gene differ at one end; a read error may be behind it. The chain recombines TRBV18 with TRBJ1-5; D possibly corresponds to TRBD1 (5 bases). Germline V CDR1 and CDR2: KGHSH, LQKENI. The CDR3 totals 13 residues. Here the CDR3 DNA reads TGTGCCAGCTCACGGGGGAGCAGTCAGCCCCAGCATTTT. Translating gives CASSRGSSQPQHF.

CDR3 amino acids: CASSLGDRMSYTF. DNA of the CDR3: TGTGCCAGCAGCTTGGGGGACAGGATGAGCTACACCTTC. V gene TRBV5-6 combines with J gene TRBJ1-2; 8 bases are a match to TRBD1. J gave up 9 bases and V 0 bases, and 4 bases lay outside the gene matches. The germline gives CDR1 SGHDT, CDR2 YYEEEE. The CDR3 is 13 amino acids.

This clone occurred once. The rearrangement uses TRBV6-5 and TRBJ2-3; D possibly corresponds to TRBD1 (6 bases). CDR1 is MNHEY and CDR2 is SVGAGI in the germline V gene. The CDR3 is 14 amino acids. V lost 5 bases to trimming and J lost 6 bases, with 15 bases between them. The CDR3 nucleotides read TGTGCCAGCAGTCTAAACCTGGGGGCGGATACGCAGTATTTT. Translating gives CASSLNLGADTQYF.

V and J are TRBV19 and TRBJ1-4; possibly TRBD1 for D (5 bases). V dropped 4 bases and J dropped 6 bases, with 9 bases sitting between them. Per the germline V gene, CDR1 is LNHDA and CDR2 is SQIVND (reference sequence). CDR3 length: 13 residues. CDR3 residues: CASSSRGDEKLFF. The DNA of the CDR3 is TGTGCCAGTAGTAGCAGAGGGGATGAAAAACTGTTTTTT.

The CDR3 DNA follows: TGTGCCAGCTCACTTTCAGAACACCTCAGGCATGCCTATGGCTACACCTTC. It specifies CASSLSEHLRHAYGYTF. V gene TRBV18 combines with J gene TRBJ1-2, with no clear D. Trimming took off 4 bases at V and 4 bases at J, with 22 bases between the two ends. The CDR3 covers 17 residues. CDR1 and CDR2 (germline): KGHSH, LQKENI.

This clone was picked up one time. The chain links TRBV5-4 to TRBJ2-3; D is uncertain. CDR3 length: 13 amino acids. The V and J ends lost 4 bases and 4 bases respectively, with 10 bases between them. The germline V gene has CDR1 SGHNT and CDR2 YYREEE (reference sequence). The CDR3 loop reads CASSERMADTQYF. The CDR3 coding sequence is TGTGCCAGCAGCGAGAGAATGGCAGATACGCAGTATTTT.

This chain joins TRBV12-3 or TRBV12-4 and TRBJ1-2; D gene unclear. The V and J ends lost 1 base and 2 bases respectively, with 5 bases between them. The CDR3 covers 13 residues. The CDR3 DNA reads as TGTGCCAGCAGTTTAGGGCAGAACTATGGCTACACCTTC. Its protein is CASSLGQNYGYTF.

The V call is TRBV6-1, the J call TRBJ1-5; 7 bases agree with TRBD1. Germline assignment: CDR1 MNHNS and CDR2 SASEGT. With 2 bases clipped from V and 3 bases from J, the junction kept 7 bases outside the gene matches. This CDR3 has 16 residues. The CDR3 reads CASSEFGTALNQPQHF. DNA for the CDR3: TGTGCCAGCAGTGAATTCGGGACAGCTCTCAATCAGCCCCAGCATTTT.

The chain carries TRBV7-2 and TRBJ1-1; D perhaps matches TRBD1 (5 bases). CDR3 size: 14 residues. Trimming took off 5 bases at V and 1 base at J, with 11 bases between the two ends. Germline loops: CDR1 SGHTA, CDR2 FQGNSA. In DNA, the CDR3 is TGTGCCAGCAGCCTCGGGGCGCAGAACACTGAAGCTTTCTTT. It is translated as CASSLGAQNTEAFF. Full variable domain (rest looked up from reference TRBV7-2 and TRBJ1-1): GAGVSQSPSNKVTEKGKDVELRCDPISGHTALYWYRQSLGQGLEFLIYFQGNSAPDKSGLPSDRFSAERTGGSVSTLTIQRTQQEDSAVYLCASSLGAQNTEAFFGQGTRLTVV.

The CDR3 protein is CATSTDTQYF. The CDR3 DNA sequence: TGCGCCACCTCCACAGATACGCAGTATTTT. The chain recombines TRBV10-1 with TRBJ2-3; D is undetermined. The V end was cut by 10 bases, the J end by 2 bases, with 4 bases between. The CDR3 totals 10 residues. Germline V lookup: CDR1 WNHNN, CDR2 SYGVQD (reference sequence).

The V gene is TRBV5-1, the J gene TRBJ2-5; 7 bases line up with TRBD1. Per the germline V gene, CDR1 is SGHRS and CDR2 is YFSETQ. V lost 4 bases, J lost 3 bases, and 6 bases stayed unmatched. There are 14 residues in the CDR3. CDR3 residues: CASSQGQAKETQYF. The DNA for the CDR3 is TGCGCCAGCAGCCAAGGACAGGCGAAAGAGACCCAGTACTTC.

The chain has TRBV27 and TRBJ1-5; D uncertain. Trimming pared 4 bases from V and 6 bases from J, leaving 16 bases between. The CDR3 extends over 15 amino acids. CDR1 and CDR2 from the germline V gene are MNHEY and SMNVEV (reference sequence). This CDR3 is CASSSFEGKPQPQHF. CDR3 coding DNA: TGTGCCAGCAGTTCCTTCGAGGGTAAACCTCAGCCCCAGCATTTT.

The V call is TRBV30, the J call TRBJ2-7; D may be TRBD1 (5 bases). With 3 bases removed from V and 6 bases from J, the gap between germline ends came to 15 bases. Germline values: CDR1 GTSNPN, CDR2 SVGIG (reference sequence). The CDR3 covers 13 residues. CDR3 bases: TGTGCCTGGAGGGGGCTAACCACGGCCGAGCAGTACTTC. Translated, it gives CAWRGLTTAEQYF.

The CDR3 coding sequence is TGTGCCAGCTCACCAGTACTAGCGGGCGGCACAGATACGCAGTATTTT. Amino acids: CASSPVLAGGTDTQYF. The J gene is TRBJ2-3, the V gene TRBV18, with TRBD2 identical over 9 bases. The germline V gene encodes CDR1 KGHSH and CDR2 LQKENI. The CDR3 totals 16 residues. The junction had 4 bases not matched to a gene; V was cut back by 2 bases and J by 1 base.

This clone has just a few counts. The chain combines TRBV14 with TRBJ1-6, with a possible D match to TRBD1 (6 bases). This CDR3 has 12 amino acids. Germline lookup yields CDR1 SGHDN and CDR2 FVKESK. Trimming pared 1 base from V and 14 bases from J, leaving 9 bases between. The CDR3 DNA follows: TGTGCCAGCAGCCAAGTGGAGGGGGCCCTCCACTTT. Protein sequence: CASSQVEGALHF.